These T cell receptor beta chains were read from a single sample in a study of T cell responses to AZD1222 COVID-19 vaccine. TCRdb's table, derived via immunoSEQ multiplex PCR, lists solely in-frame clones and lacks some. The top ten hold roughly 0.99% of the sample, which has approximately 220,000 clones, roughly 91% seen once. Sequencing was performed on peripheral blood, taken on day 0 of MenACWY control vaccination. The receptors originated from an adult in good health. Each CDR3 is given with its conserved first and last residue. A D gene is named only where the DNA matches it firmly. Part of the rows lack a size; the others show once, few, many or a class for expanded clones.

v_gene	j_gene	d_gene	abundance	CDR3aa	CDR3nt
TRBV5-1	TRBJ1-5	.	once	CASSPSGMLAGQPQHF	TGCGCCAGCAGCCCCTCCGGGATGTTGGCAGGTCAGCCCCAGCATTTT
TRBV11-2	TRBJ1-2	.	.	CASSLGTGPGYTF	TGTGCCAGCAGCTTGGGGACGGGGCCCGGCTACACCTTC
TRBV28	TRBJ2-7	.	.	CASSRPPGPGGAYEQYF	TGTGCCAGCAGTCGCCCTCCGGGACCCGGAGGGGCCTACGAGCAGTACTTC
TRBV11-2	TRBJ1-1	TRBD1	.	CASSSRDRTWGNTEAFF	TGTGCCAGCAGCTCACGGGACAGGACTTGGGGGAACACTGAAGCTTTCTTT
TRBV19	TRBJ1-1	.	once	CASSIFGGPDTEAFF	TGTGCCAGTAGTATCTTCGGGGGTCCGGACACTGAAGCTTTCTTT
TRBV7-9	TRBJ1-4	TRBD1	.	CASSSRDRGRTNEKLFF	TGTGCCAGCAGCTCCCGGGACAGGGGGCGAACTAATGAAAAACTGTTTTTT
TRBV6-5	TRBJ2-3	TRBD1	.	CASSVDRGWADTQYF	TGTGCCAGCAGCGTAGACAGGGGATGGGCAGATACGCAGTATTTT
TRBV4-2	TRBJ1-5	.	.	CASSPSQVNQPQHF	TGTGCCAGCAGCCCCTCGCAGGTCAATCAGCCCCAGCATTTT
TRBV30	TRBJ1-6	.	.	CAWSLGSSYNSPLHF	TGTGCCTGGAGTCTGGGAAGCTCCTATAATTCACCCCTCCACTTT
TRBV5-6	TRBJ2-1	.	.	CASNLLASNEQFF	TGTGCCAGCAACCTCCTAGCGAGCAATGAGCAGTTCTTC
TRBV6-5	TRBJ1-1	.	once	CASSRGDTTNTEAFF	TGTGCCAGCAGTAGGGGGGACACTACGAACACTGAAGCTTTCTTT
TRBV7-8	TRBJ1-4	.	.	CASSPGHEKLFF	TGTGCCAGCAGCCCCGGTCATGAAAAACTGTTTTTT
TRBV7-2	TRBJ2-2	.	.	CASSLFTGELFF	TGTGCCAGCAGCTTATTCACCGGGGAGCTGTTTTTT
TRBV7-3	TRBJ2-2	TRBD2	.	CASSAGGPPGELFF	TGTGCCAGCAGCGCGGGGGGGCCGCCCGGGGAGCTGTTTTTT
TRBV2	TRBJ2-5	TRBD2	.	CASSEARLAGARTQYF	TGTGCCAGCAGTGAAGCGCGACTAGCGGGGGCGAGGACCCAGTACTTC
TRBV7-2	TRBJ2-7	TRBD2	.	CASSHRTSGAYEQYF	TGTGCCAGCAGCCACAGAACTAGCGGCGCCTACGAGCAGTACTTC
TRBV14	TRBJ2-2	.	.	CASSPRFGELFF	TGTGCCAGCAGCCCTAGATTCGGGGAGCTGTTTTTT
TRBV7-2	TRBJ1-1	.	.	CASSLMQGPTEAFF	TGTGCCAGCAGCTTAATGCAGGGACCGACTGAAGCTTTCTTT
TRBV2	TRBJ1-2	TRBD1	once	CASSPDRGTYGYTF	TGTGCCAGCAGCCCGGACAGGGGAACATATGGCTACACCTTC
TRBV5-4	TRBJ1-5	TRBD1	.	CASILGGQGGQPQHF	TGTGCCAGCATCCTAGGGGGACAGGGCGGTCAGCCCCAGCATTTT
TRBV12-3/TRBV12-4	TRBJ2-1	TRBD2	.	CASSLGGEQFF	TGTGCCAGCAGCTTGGGGGGGGAGCAGTTCTTC
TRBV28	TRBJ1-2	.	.	CASTLAMGDGYTF	TGTGCCAGCACCCTCGCCATGGGGGATGGCTACACCTTC
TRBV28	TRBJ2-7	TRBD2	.	CASSSPSGGAYEQYF	TGTGCCAGCAGTTCCCCTAGCGGGGGGGCCTACGAGCAGTACTTC
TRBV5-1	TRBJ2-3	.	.	CASSGAGHTDTQYF	TGCGCCAGCAGTGGGGCGGGCCACACAGATACGCAGTATTTT
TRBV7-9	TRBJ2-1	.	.	CASSLDGLGNEQFF	TGTGCCAGCAGCTTAGACGGTTTAGGAAATGAGCAGTTCTTC
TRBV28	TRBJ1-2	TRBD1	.	CASRSTGTGGGYGYTF	TGTGCCAGCAGGTCGACTGGGACAGGGGGAGGCTATGGCTACACCTTC
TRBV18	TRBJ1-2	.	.	CASTGTVSNYGYTF	TGTGCCAGCACGGGGACGGTTTCAAACTATGGCTACACCTTC
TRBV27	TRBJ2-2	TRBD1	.	CASSPQGAGMAGELFF	TGTGCCAGCAGCCCCCAGGGGGCGGGTATGGCCGGGGAGCTGTTTTTT
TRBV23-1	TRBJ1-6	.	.	CASSLRTPSPLHF	TGCGCCAGCAGTCTTCGAACCCCATCGCCCCTCCACTTT
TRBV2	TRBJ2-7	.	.	CASSAFSYEQYF	TGTGCCAGCAGTGCCTTCTCCTACGAGCAGTACTTC
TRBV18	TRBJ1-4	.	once	CASSPGQGGEKLFF	TGTGCCAGCTCACCAGGGCAGGGAGGTGAAAAACTGTTTTTT
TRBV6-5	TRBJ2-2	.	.	CASRPTRVGTGELFF	TGTGCCAGCAGACCCACGAGGGTAGGCACCGGGGAGCTGTTTTTT
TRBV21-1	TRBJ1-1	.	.	CASTSTGKVNTEAFF	TGTGCCAGCACGTCGACAGGGAAAGTGAACACTGAAGCTTTCTTT
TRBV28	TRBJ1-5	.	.	CASSILTGHSNQPQHF	TGTGCCAGCAGTATACTGACAGGACATAGCAATCAGCCCCAGCATTTT
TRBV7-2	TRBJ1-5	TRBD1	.	CASSLQGGDRPQHF	TGTGCCAGCAGCTTACAGGGGGGGGACCGGCCCCAGCATTTT
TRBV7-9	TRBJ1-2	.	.	CASSLFDGSTF	TGTGCCAGCAGCCTCTTTGATGGAAGCACCTTC
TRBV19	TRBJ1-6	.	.	CASSLRGGAGSPLHF	TGTGCCAGTAGCCTCCGGGGGGGCGCGGGTTCACCCCTCCACTTT
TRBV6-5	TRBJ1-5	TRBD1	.	CASSFLTGHSNQPQHF	TGTGCCAGCAGTTTCCTGACAGGGCATAGCAATCAGCCCCAGCATTTT